What follows is one TCR beta chain and its context. This CDR3 spans 17 amino acids. CDR1 is SGHDN, CDR2 FVKESK, per germline. The V and J ends lost 4 bases and 0 bases, in that order; junction bases with no gene match: 11. The data were taken from a study of blood T cell repertoires in COVID-19. Study overall: Material from acute and convalescent COVID-19 was sourced from the United States, Italy and Spain. Sources were T cells, B-cell-depleted T cells, or PBMCs; the material itself was cDNA or gDNA.

In the source study's methods: For nucleated cells, counts were estimated from reference gene primer amplification. Using immunoSEQ multiplex PCR, the repertoire was profiled, and TCRdb retains in-frame clones only, with some absent. The D gene and trimming were derived from the DNA, and the V and J assignments and clone size from that table. The sample shows 210,000 or so clones, 85% to 90% of them seen only once. Material for sequencing was peripheral blood. This receptor was obtained from a man in his late teens or twenties with active or convalescent COVID-19. This rearrangement joins TRBV14 to TRBJ2-7; 8 bases agree with TRBD2. DNA for the CDR3: TGTGCCAGCAGCCGGACGGGGGGGCGAGTTTTCTCCTACGAGCAGTACTTC. It is translated as CASSRTGGRVFSYEQYF.